This T cell receptor (beta chain) originates from a study of cytomegalovirus exposure and HLA in healthy donors. The V end was cut by 1 base, the J end by 2 bases, with 14 bases between. The germline V gene encodes CDR1 SEHNR and CDR2 FQNEAQ (reference sequence). The CDR3 is 17 amino acids. 60 Vbeta and 13 Jbeta primers were used in PCR. Measured with immunoSEQ multiplex PCR; TCRdb has only the in-frame clones, and not every one. Among approximately 190,000 clones, roughly 13% were seen once, and the ten largest hold under 10%. With regard to this clone: Its target is not known.

Points from the study as a whole: There were some public TCRs occurring in many donors, but most TCR sequences were rare.

The sample comprised PBMCs. The source is a man between 45 and 60 years old in good health and CMV-seropositive. This chain uses TRBV7-9 with TRBJ1-4, with D maybe TRBD1 (6 bases). The chain's CDR3 is CASSLGHRETTNEKLFF. CDR3 nucleotides: TGTGCCAGCAGCTTAGGTCACAGGGAAACGACTAATGAAAAACTGTTTTTT.